This T cell receptor beta chain was found in a study of T cell repertoires in cytomegalovirus infection. The CDR3 runs to 18 residues. Germline CDR1 is LNHDA and CDR2 is SQIVND (reference sequence). MiXCR, applied by TCRdb to the reads, yields one record per CDR3 protein. The repertoire consists of under 350,000 distinct CDR3 sequences, with about a tenth occurring once and the leading ten covering 2% to 3%. About this clonotype: This may stem from a read error, because a much larger clone lies one nucleotide away.

The V call is TRBV19, the J call TRBJ2-4; D unclear. This TCR came from a human donor in good health (CMV status not recorded). Some clones in this sample may be carry-over from other donors' samples. Material: PBMCs. DNA of the CDR3: TGTGTCAGTAGTATACCCCCCCCAGGACCAGTAGCCAAAAACATTCAGTACTTC. It is translated as CVSSIPPPGPVAKNIQYF.